This T cell receptor (beta chain) was captured in a study of T cell responses to AZD1222 COVID-19 vaccine. Overall study findings and caveats: Scientists sampled the repertoires only once the peak T cell response had passed. Females made up more of the donors, who were largely white British, and clonal diversity may have come out too low.

In regard to this clone: Its matching antigen is unknown.

The CDR3 is 12 residues long. V shed 2 bases and J shed 3 bases, with 4 bases lying between them. The V gene's germline CDR1 is SGDLS and CDR2 YYNGEE. Assay used: immunoSEQ multiplex PCR; TCRdb lists only in-frame clones, some missing. The data contain over 150,000 clones, almost 90% of them singletons. The J gene is TRBJ2-3, the V gene TRBV9, with no clear D. The TCR was taken from an adult who received the AZD1222 COVID-19 vaccine. The sequencing here drew on peripheral blood, taken 28 days after the second AZD1222 dose. The CDR3 loop reads CASSVPTDTQYF. CDR3 DNA sequence: TGTGCCAGCAGCGTTCCGACAGATACGCAGTATTTT.